These 29 T cell receptor beta chains share one sample of origin, sequenced in a study of ipilimumab plus nivolumab after autologous stem cell transplantation. Some clones are missing from TCRdb's copy, which holds only in-frame ones; the method was immunoSEQ multiplex PCR. The data show almost 15,000 clones, with roughly 79% seen just once and about 9.4% held by the top ten. The sample was PBMCs, taken in a trial of ipilimumab plus nivolumab as post-transplant consolidation. Receptors were obtained from a male donor with primary mediastinal lymphoma.

The chain is built from TRBV6-1 and TRBJ2-1, with 8 bases that match TRBD1. CDR1 is MNHNS, CDR2 SASEGT, per germline. The CDR3 is made up of 16 amino acids. The junction had 8 bases not matched to a gene; V was cut back by 4 bases and J by 3 bases. CDR3 DNA: TGTGCCAGCAGTGGTAAGGACAGGGACCGCTACAATGAGCAGTTCTTC. Amino acids: CASSGKDRDRYNEQFF.

The chain is built from TRBV5-6 and TRBJ2-2; no reliable D call. The CDR3 runs 14 residues. With 2 bases removed from V and 4 bases from J, the gap between germline ends came to 9 bases. Germline V gene data show CDR1 as SGHDT and CDR2 as YYEEEE. The CDR3 sequence: CASSLRDSTGELFF. As DNA, the CDR3 is TGTGCCAGCAGCTTAAGAGATTCCACCGGGGAGCTGTTTTTT.

The CDR3 region has the DNA TGTGCCAGCAGCAATCGCGCGGGGGGCGGGGATACGCAGTATTTT. This translates into CASSNRAGGGDTQYF. V usage is TRBV11-3 and J usage is TRBJ2-3; 8 bases line up with TRBD2. Per the germline V gene, CDR1 is SGHNT and CDR2 is YENEEA. CDR3 length: 15 amino acids. V shed 5 bases, J shed 6 bases, and the junction held 10 bases outside the gene matches.

This clone was found a few times. This chain uses TRBV6-4 with TRBJ1-6; no firm D call. This CDR3 is built from 14 residues. Trimming took off 3 bases at V and 10 bases at J, with 13 bases between the two ends. Germline CDR1 MRHNA, CDR2 SNTAGT. The chain's CDR3 is CASSEWGASSPLHF. In nucleotides, the CDR3 is TGTGCCAGCAGTGAATGGGGAGCCAGCTCACCCCTCCACTTT.

Here the CDR3 reads CASSFGPGRPSGRPDTQYF. CDR3 DNA: TGTGCCAGCAGTTTCGGCCCGGGGAGACCTAGCGGGAGGCCAGATACGCAGTATTTT. The gene calls are TRBV27 and TRBJ2-3, with 11 bases matching TRBD2. This CDR3 has 19 amino acids. Trimming took 3 bases from V and 4 from J; bases not matched to a gene: 15. Germline CDR1 and CDR2: MNHEY and SMNVEV (reference sequence).

This clone was recorded a few times. The rearrangement joins TRBV29-1 to TRBJ2-7; D unresolved. Germline lookup yields CDR1 SQVTM and CDR2 ANQGSEA. CDR3 length: 11 amino acids. Deletions cut 5 bases from V and 2 bases from J, with 7 bases between. CDR3 in amino acids: CSVIRTYEQYF. CDR3 bases: TGCAGCGTTATAAGAACCTACGAGCAGTACTTC.

The rearrangement links TRBV27 to TRBJ1-1; D call uncertain. From germline, CDR1 is MNHEY and CDR2 SMNVEV (reference sequence). The CDR3 length is 13 residues. Trimming pared 0 bases from V and 6 bases from J, leaving 8 bases between. The CDR3 DNA reads as TGTGCCAGCAGTTTATCGGGGAGCCCTGAAGCTTTCTTT. This gives the protein CASSLSGSPEAFF.

This sequence joins TRBV14 and TRBJ2-7, with D possibly matching TRBD2 (5 bases). CDR3 length: 14 residues. Germline assignment: CDR1 SGHDN and CDR2 FVKESK. V lost 4 bases, J lost 2 bases, and 12 bases lay in between. The CDR3 loop is CASSLYAGTYEQYF. In DNA, the CDR3 is TGTGCCAGCAGCCTATACGCGGGTACCTACGAGCAGTACTTC.

V is TRBV5-1 and J is TRBJ1-2; TRBD1 agrees at 7 bases. Germline CDR1 and CDR2: SGHRS and YFSETQ. The CDR3 spans 15 residues. The junction had 7 bases not matched to a gene; V was cut back by 3 bases and J by 2 bases. The CDR3 DNA reads TGCGCCAGCAGCTCCCCGGGGACAGAGAACTATGGCTACACCTTC. This codes for CASSSPGTENYGYTF.

V gene TRBV18 combines with J gene TRBJ2-5; 9 nucleotides match TRBD2. Trimming at V came to 3 bases and at J to 5 bases, leaving 19 bases not matched to a gene. Germline CDR1 is KGHSH and CDR2 is LQKENI. This CDR3 is 19 amino acids long. CDR3 DNA: TGTGCCAGCTCACCTCCCACTCGCGGGGGGGCTTTGCGGTCGGAGACCCAGTACTTC. Translating gives CASSPPTRGGALRSETQYF.

This chain joins TRBV27 and TRBJ1-2, with 7 nucleotides matching TRBD1. CDR1 and CDR2 from the germline V gene are MNHEY and SMNVEV (reference sequence). The CDR3 runs to 11 residues. Losses at the gene ends were 4 bases for V and 14 bases for J; bases not matched to a gene: 7. CDR3 loop: CASSSRTGLTF. In DNA form, the CDR3 reads TGTGCCAGCAGTTCCCGGACAGGATTGACCTTC.

The chain links TRBV7-2 to TRBJ1-5; TRBD1 might be the D (5 bases). The germline V gene encodes CDR1 SGHTA and CDR2 FQGNSA. V was trimmed by 4 bases and J by 7 bases, leaving 17 bases between them. CDR3 length equals 15 residues. The CDR3 DNA reads as TGTGCCAGCAGCTACGGGGGTATCCTCGGGCAGCCCCAGCATTTT. This sequence encodes CASSYGGILGQPQHF.

The chain is built from TRBV9 and TRBJ2-1; possible D gene TRBD2, 6 bases. V gave up 2 bases and J gave up 4 bases, with 10 bases separating them. This CDR3 region has 14 residues. Germline V gene data show CDR1 as SGDLS and CDR2 as YYNGEE. CDR3 region: CASSVSSGYNEQFF. CDR3 bases: TGTGCCAGCAGCGTGTCGAGCGGGTACAATGAGCAGTTCTTC.

The chain joins TRBV7-2 to TRBJ2-5; D remains ambiguous. The CDR3 is made up of 15 amino acids. Trimming pared 2 bases from V and 2 bases from J, leaving 12 bases between. CDR1 is SGHTA and CDR2 is FQGNSA in the germline V gene. The CDR3 DNA follows: TGTGCCAGCAGCTTAAGCCCCCAGACTCAAGAGACCCAGTACTTC. Its translation: CASSLSPQTQETQYF.

There are a few counts of this clone. The chain combines TRBV19 with TRBJ1-1; TRBD1 aligns across 7 bases. The CDR3 runs 15 residues. From germline, CDR1 is LNHDA and CDR2 SQIVND (reference sequence). The junction had 14 bases not matched to a gene; V was cut back by 5 bases and J by 8 bases. CDR3 DNA sequence: TGTGCCAGTAGTTGGACAGGCGGTAGTAGATCCGAAGCTTTCTTT. Its protein product is CASSWTGGSRSEAFF.

This clone has just a few counts. This chain connects TRBV14 to TRBJ2-1, with D perhaps TRBD1 (5 bases). V was trimmed by 3 bases and J by 0 bases, leaving 9 bases between them. The CDR3 has 15 residues. Germline values: CDR1 SGHDN, CDR2 FVKESK. CDR3 in amino acids: CASSQHGHSYNEQFF. Written as DNA, the CDR3 is TGTGCCAGCAGCCAGCACGGACACTCCTACAATGAGCAGTTCTTC.

The CDR3 nucleotides read TGTGCCAGCAGCCAAGATCGGAACAGCAATTCACCCCTCCACTTT. This encodes CASSQDRNSNSPLHF. The V gene is TRBV14, the J gene TRBJ1-6; the D is unclear. Trimming took 0 bases from V and 7 from J, leaving 10 bases between them. CDR1 and CDR2 (germline): SGHDN, FVKESK. This CDR3 is built from 15 residues.

The V call is TRBV27, the J call TRBJ2-5; the match to TRBD1 covers 9 bases. Unmatched junction bases numbered 4, after V lost 5 bases and J lost 3 bases. Germline V gene data show CDR1 as MNHEY and CDR2 as SMNVEV (reference sequence). CDR3 length: 14 amino acids. CDR3 bases: TGTGCCAGCAGTCCGAGGACAGGGGAAGAGACCCAGTACTTC. It is translated as CASSPRTGEETQYF.

The chain recombines TRBV7-6 with TRBJ2-1, with D perhaps TRBD2 (6 bases). The CDR3 totals 14 residues. Deletions cut 5 bases from V and 3 bases from J, with 11 bases between. Germline V gives CDR1 SGHVS, CDR2 FNYEAQ. The CDR3 nucleotides are TGTGCCAGCAGCCCAGCGGGTATCTACAATGAGCAGTTCTTC. Encoded protein: CASSPAGIYNEQFF.

The chain has TRBV11-2 and TRBJ2-7; D is unclear. Germline CDR1 SGHAT, CDR2 FQNNGV. V lost 2 bases to trimming and J lost 0 bases, with 11 bases between them. This CDR3 comprises 15 residues. The CDR3 here is CASSLYRAVSYEQYF. The CDR3 DNA sequence: TGTGCCAGCAGCTTATACAGAGCAGTCTCCTACGAGCAGTACTTC.

The chain has TRBV9 and TRBJ2-7; D gene unclear. Germline V gene data show CDR1 as SGDLS and CDR2 as YYNGEE. The ends were cut back, 0 bases at V and 9 bases at J, with 16 bases in the middle. The CDR3 spans 14 residues. The CDR3 spells CASSVDPGPLVQYF. In nucleotides, the CDR3 is TGTGCCAGCAGCGTAGATCCAGGTCCACTGGTGCAGTACTTC.

The rearrangement joins TRBV19 to TRBJ2-1; no clear D. Trimming cost V 2 bases and J 10 bases, with 6 bases left between them. Germline V CDR1 and CDR2: LNHDA, SQIVND (reference sequence). The CDR3 contains 11 residues. CDR3 nucleotide sequence: TGTGCCAGTAGTATACGTGGGGAGCAGTTCTTC. This encodes CASSIRGEQFF.

In its sample, this clone was seen a few times. The gene calls are TRBV5-6 and TRBJ1-6; tentative D call: TRBD1 (6 bases). V was trimmed by 0 bases and J by 8 bases, leaving 9 bases between them. Germline CDR1 and CDR2: SGHDT and YYEEEE. The CDR3 is 14 residues long. The CDR3 DNA reads as TGTGCCAGCAGCTTGGTCAGACAGGATTCACCCCTCCACTTT. This encodes CASSLVRQDSPLHF.

The chain combines TRBV30 with TRBJ2-1; D uncertain. This CDR3 is built from 14 residues. CDR1 and CDR2 (germline): GTSNPN, SVGIG (reference sequence). The germline V and J ends were trimmed by 4 bases and 0 bases, with 10 bases remaining between them. This chain's CDR3 is CAWNPKSSYNEQFF. In nucleotides, the CDR3 is TGTGCCTGGAACCCGAAGAGCTCCTACAATGAGCAGTTCTTC. The entire variable domain, with the rest obtained from reference TRBV30 and TRBJ2-1, is as follows: SQTIHQWPATLVQPVGSPLSLECTVEGTSNPNLYWYRQAAGRGLQLLFYSVGIGQISSEVPQNLSASRPQDRQFILSSKKLLLSDSGFYLCAWNPKSSYNEQFFGPGTRLTVL.

The chain couples TRBV10-3 to TRBJ1-2, with D possibly being TRBD1 (6 bases). CDR3 length: 14 amino acids. The germline gives CDR1 ENHRY, CDR2 SYGVKD. Trimming cost V 7 bases and J 5 bases, with 17 bases left between them. CDR3 amino acids: CAITKAGGLYGYTF. The DNA for the CDR3 is TGTGCCATCACCAAGGCGGGGGGCTTGTATGGCTACACCTTC.

The chain is built from TRBV27 and TRBJ1-1; 7 nucleotides align to TRBD1. The germline CDR1 and CDR2 sequences are MNHEY and SMNVEV (reference sequence). CDR3 length: 15 residues. Trimming took 2 bases from V and 12 from J; bases not matched to a gene: 15. The CDR3 DNA reads TGTGCCAGCAGTTTAAATCGAAGTAGTAGGGGGCGAACTTTCTTT. It yields the protein CASSLNRSSRGRTFF.

V is TRBV19 and J is TRBJ2-5, with 11 bases that match TRBD2. The CDR3 sequence is 17 residues long. Looked up from germline, CDR1 is LNHDA and CDR2 is SQIVND (reference sequence). J was trimmed by 0 bases and V by 6 bases; bases with no gene match: 9. The DNA for the CDR3 is TGTGCCAGTAGGGTAGCGGGAGGGCCAGATTACCAAGAGACCCAGTACTTC. It translates to CASRVAGGPDYQETQYF.

This chain links TRBV28 with TRBJ1-5; possibly TRBD1 for D (6 bases). Trimming removed 6 bases from V and 6 bases from J, with 15 bases in between. This CDR3 is 14 amino acids long. Germline V gene data show CDR1 as MDHEN and CDR2 as SYDVKM. This CDR3 reads CASSIRGEGQPQHF. The CDR3, as DNA: TGTGCCAGCAGCATCAGGGGAGAGGGTCAGCCCCAGCATTTT. Based on the CDR3 plus reference TRBV28 and TRBJ1-5, the full variable domain is DVKVTQSSRYLVKRTGEKVFLECVQDMDHENMFWYRQDPGLGLRLIYFSYDVKMKEKGDIPEGYSVSREKKERFSLILESASTNQTSMYLCASSIRGEGQPQHFGDGTRLSIL.

The chain joins TRBV27 to TRBJ2-7, with D perhaps matching TRBD1 or TRBD2 (5 bases each). The CDR3 spans 13 residues. Trimming took off 8 bases at V and 2 bases at J, with 13 bases between the two ends. In germline, CDR1 is MNHEY, CDR2 SMNVEV (reference sequence). The CDR3 sequence is CASSREGTYEQYF. The CDR3 bases are TGTGCCAGCTCCCGAGAGGGGACCTACGAGCAGTACTTC.